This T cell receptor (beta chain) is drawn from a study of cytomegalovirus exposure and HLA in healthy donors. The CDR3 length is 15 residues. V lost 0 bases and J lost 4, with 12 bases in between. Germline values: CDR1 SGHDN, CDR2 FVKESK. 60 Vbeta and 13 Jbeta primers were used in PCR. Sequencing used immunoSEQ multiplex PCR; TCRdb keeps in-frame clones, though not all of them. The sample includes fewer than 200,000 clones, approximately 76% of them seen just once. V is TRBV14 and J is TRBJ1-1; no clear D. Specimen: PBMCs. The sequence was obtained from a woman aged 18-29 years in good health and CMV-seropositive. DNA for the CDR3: TGTGCCAGCAGCCAAGAGGGGAAAGAGGGCACTGAAGCTTTCTTT. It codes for CASSQEGKEGTEAFF.